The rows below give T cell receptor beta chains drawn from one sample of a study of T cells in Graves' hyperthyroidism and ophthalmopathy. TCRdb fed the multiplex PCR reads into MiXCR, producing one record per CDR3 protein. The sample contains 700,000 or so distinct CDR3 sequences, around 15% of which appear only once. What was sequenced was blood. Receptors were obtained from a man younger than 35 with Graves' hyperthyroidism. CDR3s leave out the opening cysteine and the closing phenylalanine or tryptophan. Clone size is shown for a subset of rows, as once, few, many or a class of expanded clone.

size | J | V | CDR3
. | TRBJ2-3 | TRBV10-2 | ASSGPTSGSGDTQY
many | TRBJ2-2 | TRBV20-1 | SASVQAGELF
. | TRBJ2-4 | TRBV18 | ASSPLGRRYGAKNIQY
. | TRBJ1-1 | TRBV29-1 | SVEPKGVGTEAF
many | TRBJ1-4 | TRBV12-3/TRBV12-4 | ASSLRTGAHLF
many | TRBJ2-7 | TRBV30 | AWSPRFGEQY
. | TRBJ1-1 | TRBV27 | ASSSGTGPMNTEAF
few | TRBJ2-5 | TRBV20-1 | SASRQTKETQY
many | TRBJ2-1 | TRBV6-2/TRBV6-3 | ASSPGLGAYNEQF
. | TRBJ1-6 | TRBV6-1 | ASSEVKGSYNSPLH
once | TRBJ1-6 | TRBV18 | ASSPRREEGSPLH
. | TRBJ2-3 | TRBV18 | ASSPIQGEADTQY
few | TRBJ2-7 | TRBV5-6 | ASSRTSGHYEQY
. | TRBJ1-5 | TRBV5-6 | ASSSQHGGAESNQPQH
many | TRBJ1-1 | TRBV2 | ASRNRGGTEAF
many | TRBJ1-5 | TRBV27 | ASSLSAGGNQPQH
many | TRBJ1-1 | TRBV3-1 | ASSHSHIGAF
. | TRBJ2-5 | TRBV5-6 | ASSAWTDFGTSGRRYQETQY
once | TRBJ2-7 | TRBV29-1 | SVEQAPSEQY
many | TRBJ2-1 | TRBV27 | ASSSLAGDNDEQF
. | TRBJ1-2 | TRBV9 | ASSVEGRRDYGYT
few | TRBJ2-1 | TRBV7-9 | ASSLTGQPAEQF
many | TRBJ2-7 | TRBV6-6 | ASSYSEPSGDPYEQY
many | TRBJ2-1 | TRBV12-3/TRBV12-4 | ASSFGTQEQF
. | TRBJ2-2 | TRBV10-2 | ASRSGGEYHGELF
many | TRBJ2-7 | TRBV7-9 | ASSLLASSYEQY
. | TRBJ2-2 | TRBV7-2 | ASSLAPGPTGELF
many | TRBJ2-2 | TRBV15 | ATSSTGGELF
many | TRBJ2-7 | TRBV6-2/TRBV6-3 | ASSTGQSYEQY
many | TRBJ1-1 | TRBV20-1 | SARDRWGTEAF
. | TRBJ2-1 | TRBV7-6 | ASSPTRISYNEQF
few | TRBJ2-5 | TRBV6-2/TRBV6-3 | ASRTGSGETQY
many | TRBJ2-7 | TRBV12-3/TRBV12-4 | ASSLPPVGHEQY
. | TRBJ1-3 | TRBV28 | ASSLPGQGALTIY
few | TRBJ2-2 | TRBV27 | ASSLSPGTSVTGELF
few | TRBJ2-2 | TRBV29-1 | SVLRGTGELF
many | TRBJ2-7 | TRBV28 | ASKGEAAQDEQY
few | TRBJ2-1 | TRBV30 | AWSEWRGSSYNEQF
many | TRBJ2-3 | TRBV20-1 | SAETVTLGDTQY
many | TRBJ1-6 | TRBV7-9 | ASSSLQEENSPLH
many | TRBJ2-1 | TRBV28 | ASSTGASSGRGDEQF
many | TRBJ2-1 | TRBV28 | ASSFLGTRNNEQF
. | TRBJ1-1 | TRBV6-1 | ASSRDDTEAF
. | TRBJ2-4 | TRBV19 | ASSPYSKNIQY
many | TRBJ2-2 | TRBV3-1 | ASSSVPEGIGELF
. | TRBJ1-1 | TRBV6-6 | ASSYAPATEAF
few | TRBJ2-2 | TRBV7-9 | ASSRTSDDTGELF
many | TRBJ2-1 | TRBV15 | ATSSPGTRSYNEQF
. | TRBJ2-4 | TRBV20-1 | SASRGTKNIQY